Listed below are T cell receptor beta chains from one sample, sequenced in a study of tumour-infiltrating T cells in Burkitt lymphoma. TCRdb's table, derived via immunoSEQ multiplex PCR, lists solely in-frame clones and lacks some. Of some 4,000 clones listed, 13% to 15% were seen once; the top ten hold less than 25%. The sequencing sample was made of tumor tissue. These TCRs come from a human donor with Burkitt lymphoma. The CDR3 runs from the conserved cysteine through the conserved F or W. Fields, in order: D gene, clone size, J gene, V gene, CDR3 DNA, CDR3 protein. D genes are given only for firm matches. Size is stated for part of the rows, as once, few or many counts, or as a class when the clone is expanded.

D: TRBD1; size: -; J: TRBJ2-2; V: TRBV28; DNA: TGTGCCAGCAGTTCTCGGGGACAGGGGATTGGTAACACCGGAGAGCTATTTTTT; CDR3: CASSSRGQGIGNTGELFF
D: TRBD2; size: -; J: TRBJ2-1; V: TRBV4-2; DNA: TGTGCCAGCAGCCAAGGTACTAGCGGGGGTTGGTTCTTC; CDR3: CASSQGTSGGWFF
D: -; size: few; J: TRBJ2-2; V: TRBV10-3; DNA: TGTGCCATCAGTGACCCCCGCATACACACCGGGGAGCTGTTTTTT; CDR3: CAISDPRIHTGELFF
D: -; size: few; J: TRBJ1-6; V: TRBV11-1; DNA: TGTGCCAGCAGCTTGGGCAGAAGCTCCTATAATTCACCCCTCCACTTT; CDR3: CASSLGRSSYNSPLHF
D: TRBD1; size: few; J: TRBJ1-6; V: TRBV9; DNA: TGTGCCAGCAGCGTAGGACAGGGGGCCCGAGAGACTTCACCCCTCCACTTT; CDR3: CASSVGQGARETSPLHF
D: -; size: few; J: TRBJ2-7; V: TRBV4-2; DNA: TGTGCCAGCAGCCAAGATTACCGGATCCTCAGGGACGGCTACGAGCAGTACTTC; CDR3: CASSQDYRILRDGYEQYF
D: TRBD2; size: -; J: TRBJ2-3; V: TRBV30; DNA: TGTGCCTGGACACGGGGGGGCAGAGGCACAGATACGCAGTATTTT; CDR3: CAWTRGGRGTDTQYF
D: -; size: few; J: TRBJ2-2; V: TRBV28; DNA: TGTGCCAGCAGTTTACTTAACACCGGGGAGCTGTTTTTT; CDR3: CASSLLNTGELFF
D: -; size: few; J: TRBJ2-5; V: TRBV19; DNA: TGTGCCAGTAGTATTGGTAGGAGCGACCAAGAGACCCAGTACTTC; CDR3: CASSIGRSDQETQYF
D: -; size: few; J: TRBJ2-7; V: TRBV19; DNA: TGTGCCAGTAGCGACAGTCACGACAGGTACGAGCAGTACTTC; CDR3: CASSDSHDRYEQYF
D: TRBD1; size: -; J: TRBJ2-1; V: TRBV6-1; DNA: TGTGCCAGCAGCCCCGGGACAGGGGGCAATGAGCAGTTCTTC; CDR3: CASSPGTGGNEQFF
D: TRBD1; size: -; J: TRBJ2-5; V: TRBV7-9; DNA: TGTGCCAGCAGCTTAGAAGGACAGGGGGTAGAGACCCAGTACTTC; CDR3: CASSLEGQGVETQYF
D: TRBD2; size: -; J: TRBJ2-4; V: TRBV5-1; DNA: TGCGCCAGCAGCCCTGTGGTAGCGGGAGTTGACATTCAGTACTTC; CDR3: CASSPVVAGVDIQYF
D: -; size: few; J: TRBJ1-1; V: TRBV30; DNA: TGTGCCTGGAGTGATCGAAACCGGGTGAACACTGAAGCTTTCTTT; CDR3: CAWSDRNRVNTEAFF
D: -; size: -; J: TRBJ1-3; V: TRBV11-3; DNA: TGTGCCAGCAGCTTAGTTACACCGAGCTCTGGAAACACCATATATTTT; CDR3: CASSLVTPSSGNTIYF
D: -; size: -; J: TRBJ1-2; V: TRBV7-9; DNA: TGTGCCAGCAACCGGGGCTATGGCTACACCTTC; CDR3: CASNRGYGYTF
D: -; size: -; J: TRBJ2-3; V: TRBV28; DNA: TGTGCCAGCAGTTTTTTCGCAACAGATACGCAGTATTTT; CDR3: CASSFFATDTQYF
D: -; size: -; J: TRBJ1-5; V: TRBV5-6; DNA: TGTGCCAGCAGCTCCGGGGGGGGTCAGCCCCAGCATTTT; CDR3: CASSSGGGQPQHF
D: -; size: -; J: TRBJ1-1; V: TRBV29-1; DNA: TGCAGCGTCGACGACACTGAAGCTTTCTTT; CDR3: CSVDDTEAFF
D: -; size: -; J: TRBJ2-3; V: TRBV11-2; DNA: TGTGCCAGCAGCTTCCCCGAGGACCAGTTGGATTTCACAGATACGCAGTATTTT; CDR3: CASSFPEDQLDFTDTQYF
D: -; size: few; J: TRBJ1-5; V: TRBV7-2; DNA: TGTGCCAGCAGCTTATCCCGACAGAATCAGCCCCAGCATTTT; CDR3: CASSLSRQNQPQHF
D: -; size: -; J: TRBJ2-6; V: TRBV2; DNA: TGTGCCAGCAGTGAGAATCGGGGGATTTCTGGGGCCAACGTCCTGACTTTC; CDR3: CASSENRGISGANVLTF